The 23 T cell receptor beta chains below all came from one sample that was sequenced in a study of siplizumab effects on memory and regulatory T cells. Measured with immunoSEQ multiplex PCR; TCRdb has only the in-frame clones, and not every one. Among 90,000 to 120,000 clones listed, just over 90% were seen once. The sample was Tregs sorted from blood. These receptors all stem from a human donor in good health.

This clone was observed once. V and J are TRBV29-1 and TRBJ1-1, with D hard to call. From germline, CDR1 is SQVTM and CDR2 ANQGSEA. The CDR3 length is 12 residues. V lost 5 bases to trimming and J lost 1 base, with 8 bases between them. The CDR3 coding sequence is TGCAGCGTTCCCGCCCCGAACACTGAAGCTTTCTTT. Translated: CSVPAPNTEAFF.

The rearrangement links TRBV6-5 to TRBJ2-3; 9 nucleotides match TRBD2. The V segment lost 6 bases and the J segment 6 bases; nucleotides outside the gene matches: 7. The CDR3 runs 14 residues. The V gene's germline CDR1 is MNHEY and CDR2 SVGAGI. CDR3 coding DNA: TGTGCCAGCAGATTAGCGGGAGAGGTTGATACGCAGTATTTT. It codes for CASRLAGEVDTQYF.

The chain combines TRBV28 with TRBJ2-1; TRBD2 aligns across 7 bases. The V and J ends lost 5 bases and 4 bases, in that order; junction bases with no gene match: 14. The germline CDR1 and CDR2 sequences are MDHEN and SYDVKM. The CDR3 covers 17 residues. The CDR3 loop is CASSPRDYNLLYNEQFF. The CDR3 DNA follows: TGTGCCAGCAGTCCAAGGGACTATAACTTATTATACAATGAGCAGTTCTTC.

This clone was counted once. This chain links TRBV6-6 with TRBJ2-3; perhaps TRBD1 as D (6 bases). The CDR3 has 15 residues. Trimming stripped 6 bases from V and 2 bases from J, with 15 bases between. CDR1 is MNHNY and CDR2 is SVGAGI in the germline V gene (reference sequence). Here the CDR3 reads CASSPRTASTDTQYF. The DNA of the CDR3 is TGTGCCAGCAGCCCTCGGACAGCGTCCACAGATACGCAGTATTTT.

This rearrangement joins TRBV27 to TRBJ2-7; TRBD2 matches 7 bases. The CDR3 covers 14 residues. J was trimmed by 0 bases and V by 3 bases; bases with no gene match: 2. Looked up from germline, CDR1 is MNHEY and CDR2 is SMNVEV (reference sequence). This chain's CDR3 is CASSLSGISYEQYF. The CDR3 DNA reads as TGTGCCAGCAGTTTGAGCGGGATCTCCTACGAGCAGTACTTC.

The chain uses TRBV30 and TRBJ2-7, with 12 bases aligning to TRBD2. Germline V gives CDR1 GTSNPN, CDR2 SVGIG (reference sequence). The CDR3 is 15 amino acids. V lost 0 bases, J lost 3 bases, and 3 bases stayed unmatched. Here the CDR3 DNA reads TGTGCCTGGAGTGTACTAGCGGGAGGACTCTACGAGCAGTACTTC. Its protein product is CAWSVLAGGLYEQYF.

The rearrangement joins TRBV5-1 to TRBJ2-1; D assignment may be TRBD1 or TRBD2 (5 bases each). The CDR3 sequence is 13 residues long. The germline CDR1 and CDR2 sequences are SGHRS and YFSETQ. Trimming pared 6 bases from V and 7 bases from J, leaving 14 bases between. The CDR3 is CASKREGWNEQFF. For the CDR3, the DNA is TGCGCCAGCAAGCGAGAGGGGTGGAATGAGCAGTTCTTC. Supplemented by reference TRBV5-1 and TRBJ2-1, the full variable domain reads KAGVTQTPRYLIKTRGQQVTLSCSPISGHRSVSWYQQTPGQGLQFLFEYFSETQRNKGNFPGRFSGRQFSNSRSEMNVSTLELGDSALYLCASKREGWNEQFFGPGTRLTVL.

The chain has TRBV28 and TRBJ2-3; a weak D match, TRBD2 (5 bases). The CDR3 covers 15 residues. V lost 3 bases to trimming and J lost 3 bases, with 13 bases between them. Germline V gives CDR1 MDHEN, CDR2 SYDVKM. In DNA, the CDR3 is TGTGCCAGCAGTTTTGGGGTGACTATAACAGATACGCAGTATTTT. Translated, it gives CASSFGVTITDTQYF.

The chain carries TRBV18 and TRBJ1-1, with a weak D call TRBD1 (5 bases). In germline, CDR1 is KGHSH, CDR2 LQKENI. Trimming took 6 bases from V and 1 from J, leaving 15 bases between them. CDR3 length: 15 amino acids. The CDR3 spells CASSTKGGANTEAFF. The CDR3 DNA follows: TGTGCCAGCTCCACCAAGGGAGGGGCGAACACTGAAGCTTTCTTT. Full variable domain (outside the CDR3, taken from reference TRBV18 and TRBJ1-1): NAGVMQNPRHLVRRRGQEARLRCSPMKGHSHVYWYRQLPEEGLKFMVYLQKENIIDESGMPKERFSAEFPKEGPSILRIQQVVRGDSAAYFCASSTKGGANTEAFFGQGTRLTVV.

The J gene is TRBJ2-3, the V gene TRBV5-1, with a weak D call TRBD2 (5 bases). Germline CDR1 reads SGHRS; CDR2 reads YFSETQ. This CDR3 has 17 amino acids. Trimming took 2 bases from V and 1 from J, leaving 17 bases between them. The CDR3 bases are TGCGCCAGCAGCTTCCTGGATATCGGGCGGGGCACAGATACGCAGTATTTT. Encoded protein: CASSFLDIGRGTDTQYF. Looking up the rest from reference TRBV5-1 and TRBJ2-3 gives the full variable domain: KAGVTQTPRYLIKTRGQQVTLSCSPISGHRSVSWYQQTPGQGLQFLFEYFSETQRNKGNFPGRFSGRQFSNSRSEMNVSTLELGDSALYLCASSFLDIGRGTDTQYFGPGTRLTVL.

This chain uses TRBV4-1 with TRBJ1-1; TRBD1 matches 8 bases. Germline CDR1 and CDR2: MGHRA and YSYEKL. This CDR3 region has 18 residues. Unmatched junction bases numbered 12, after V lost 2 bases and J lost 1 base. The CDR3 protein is CASSQSGQGSAPNTEAFF. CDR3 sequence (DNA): TGCGCCAGCAGCCAATCAGGACAGGGTTCGGCACCGAACACTGAAGCTTTCTTT.

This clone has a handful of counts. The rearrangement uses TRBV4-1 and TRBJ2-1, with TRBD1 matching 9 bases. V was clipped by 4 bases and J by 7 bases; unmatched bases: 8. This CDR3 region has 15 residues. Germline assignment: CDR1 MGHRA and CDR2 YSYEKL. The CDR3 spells CASSPGQGSQNEQFF. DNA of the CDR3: TGCGCCAGCAGCCCGGGACAGGGTAGTCAAAATGAGCAGTTCTTC.

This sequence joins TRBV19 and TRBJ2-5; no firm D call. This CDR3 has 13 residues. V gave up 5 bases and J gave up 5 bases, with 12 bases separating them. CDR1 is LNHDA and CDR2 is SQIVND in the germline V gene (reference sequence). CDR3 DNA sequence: TGTGCCAGTAGTTTCACGGGTGGGGAGACCCAGTACTTC. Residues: CASSFTGGETQYF.

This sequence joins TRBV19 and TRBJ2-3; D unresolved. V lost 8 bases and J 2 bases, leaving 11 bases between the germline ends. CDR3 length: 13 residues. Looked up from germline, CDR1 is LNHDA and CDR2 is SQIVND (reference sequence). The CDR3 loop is CASLHPFTDTQYF. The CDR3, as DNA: TGTGCCAGTCTCCACCCTTTCACAGATACGCAGTATTTT. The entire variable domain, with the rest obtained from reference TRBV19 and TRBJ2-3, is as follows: DGGITQSPKYLFRKEGQNVTLSCEQNLNHDAMYWYRQDPGQGLRLIYYSQIVNDFQKGDIAEGYSVSREKKESFPLTVTSAQKNPTAFYLCASLHPFTDTQYFGPGTRLTVL.

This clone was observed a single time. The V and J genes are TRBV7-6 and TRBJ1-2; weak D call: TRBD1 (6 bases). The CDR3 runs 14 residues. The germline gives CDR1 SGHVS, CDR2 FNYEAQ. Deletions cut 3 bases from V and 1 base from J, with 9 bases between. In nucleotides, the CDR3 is TGTGCCAGCAGCTTGGACAGTGTTAACTATGGCTACACCTTC. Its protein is CASSLDSVNYGYTF.

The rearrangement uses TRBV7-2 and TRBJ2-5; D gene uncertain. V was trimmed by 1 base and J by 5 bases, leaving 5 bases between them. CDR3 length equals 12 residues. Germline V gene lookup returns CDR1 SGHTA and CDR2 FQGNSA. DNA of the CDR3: TGTGCCAGCAGCTTAGACCTGGAGACCCAGTACTTC. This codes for CASSLDLETQYF.

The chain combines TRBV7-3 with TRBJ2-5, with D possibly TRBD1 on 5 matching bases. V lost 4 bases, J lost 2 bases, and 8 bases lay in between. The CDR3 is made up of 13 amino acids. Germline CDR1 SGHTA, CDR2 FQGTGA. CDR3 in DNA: TGTGCCAGCAGCTGGGGCCATCAAGAGACCCAGTACTTC. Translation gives CASSWGHQETQYF.

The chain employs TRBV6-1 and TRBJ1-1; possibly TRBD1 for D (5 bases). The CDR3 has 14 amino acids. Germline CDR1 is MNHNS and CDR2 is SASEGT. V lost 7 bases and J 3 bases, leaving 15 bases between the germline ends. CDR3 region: CASIWTTSDTEAFF. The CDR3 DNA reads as TGTGCCAGCATCTGGACAACCTCCGACACTGAAGCTTTCTTT.

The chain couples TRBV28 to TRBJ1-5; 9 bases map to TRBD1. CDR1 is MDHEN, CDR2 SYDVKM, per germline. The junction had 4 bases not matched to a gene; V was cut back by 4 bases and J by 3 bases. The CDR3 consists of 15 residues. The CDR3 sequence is CASSSGQGANQPQHF. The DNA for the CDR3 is TGTGCCAGCAGTTCGGGACAGGGTGCCAATCAGCCCCAGCATTTT.

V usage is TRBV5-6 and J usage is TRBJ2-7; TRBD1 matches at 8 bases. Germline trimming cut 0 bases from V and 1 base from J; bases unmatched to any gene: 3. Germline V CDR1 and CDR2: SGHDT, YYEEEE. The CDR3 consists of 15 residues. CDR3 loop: CASSLGQGTSYEQYF. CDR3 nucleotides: TGTGCCAGCAGCTTGGGACAGGGGACGTCCTACGAGCAGTACTTC.

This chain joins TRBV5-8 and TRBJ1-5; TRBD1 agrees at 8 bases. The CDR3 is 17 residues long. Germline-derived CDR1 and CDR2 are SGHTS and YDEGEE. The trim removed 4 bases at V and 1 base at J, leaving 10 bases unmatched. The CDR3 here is CASSILQGAVSNQPQHF. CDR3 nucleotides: TGTGCCAGCAGCATCCTTCAGGGGGCGGTGAGCAATCAGCCCCAGCATTTT.

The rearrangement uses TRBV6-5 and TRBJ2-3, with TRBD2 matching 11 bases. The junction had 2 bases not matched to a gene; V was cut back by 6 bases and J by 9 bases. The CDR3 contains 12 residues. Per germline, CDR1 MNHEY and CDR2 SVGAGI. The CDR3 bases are TGTGCCAGCAGCCCTAGCGGGAGGACGCAGTATTTT. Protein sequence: CASSPSGRTQYF.

CDR3 in amino acids: CASTSGGTEAFF. In DNA form, the CDR3 reads TGTGCCAGCACCTCCGGGGGTACTGAAGCTTTCTTT. The V call is TRBV28, the J call TRBJ1-1; possible D gene TRBD1, 5 bases. V lost 7 bases and J 5 bases, leaving 11 bases between the germline ends. The CDR3 is made up of 12 amino acids. Looked up from germline, CDR1 is MDHEN and CDR2 is SYDVKM.